Each of the 26 T cell receptor beta chains below was sequenced from the same sample in a study of memory CD8 T cells in hepatitis C reinfection. The data were produced by immunoSEQ multiplex PCR, yet TCRdb's version contains in-frame clones alone and is incomplete. This table has 45,000 to 65,000 clones, 85% to 90% appearing once. The time point was: pre-reinfection, 55 to 20 weeks before reinfection detection. TCR sequencing was done directly ex vivo on sorted cells, without expansion in vitro. The specimen sequenced was naive CD8+ T cells sorted from blood. Receptor source: a young man with hepatitis C virus infection.

V usage is TRBV28 and J usage is TRBJ1-2; 8 bases match TRBD1. Germline-derived CDR1 and CDR2 are MDHEN and SYDVKM. J gave up 0 bases and V 6 bases, and 6 bases lay outside the gene matches. The CDR3 is made up of 15 amino acids. Written as DNA, the CDR3 is TGTGCCAGCAGACTCCGGGACAGGTCTAACTATGGCTACACCTTC. It yields the protein CASRLRDRSNYGYTF.

The chain uses TRBV4-3 and TRBJ2-2; D gene unclear. This CDR3 comprises 14 residues. Germline V gives CDR1 LGHNA, CDR2 YSLEER. V was shortened by 1 base and J by 5 bases, with 8 bases between the two germline ends. The CDR3 DNA reads as TGCGCCAGCAGCCAAGGAGCAAGTACCGGGGAGCTGTTTTTT. Residues: CASSQGASTGELFF.

This chain uses TRBV7-9 with TRBJ1-4; D gene ambiguous. CDR1 and CDR2 (germline): SEHNR, FQNEAQ (reference sequence). V lost 6 bases to trimming and J lost 0 bases, with 17 bases between them. The CDR3 extends over 17 amino acids. DNA for the CDR3: TGTGCCAGCAGTTTCTTACGGGTAGAGTCAACTAATGAAAAACTGTTTTTT. This sequence encodes CASSFLRVESTNEKLFF.

The chain recombines TRBV5-4 with TRBJ2-3, with D maybe TRBD2 (5 bases). The V and J ends lost 2 bases and 4 bases respectively, with 8 bases between them. Germline-derived CDR1 and CDR2 are SGHNT and YYREEE (reference sequence). The CDR3 has 13 amino acids. CDR3 bases: TGTGCCAGCAGCTTATCTAGCTCAGATACGCAGTATTTT. It encodes CASSLSSSDTQYF.

The genes are TRBV7-6 and TRBJ2-2; 15 positions agree with TRBD2. The CDR3 spans 19 residues. J gave up 1 base and V 5 bases, and 8 bases lay outside the gene matches. The germline V gene encodes CDR1 SGHVS and CDR2 FNYEAQ. CDR3 in DNA: TGTGCCAGCAGCCTCGCGGGACTAGCGGGAGGTCAGAACACCGGGGAGCTGTTTTTT. Its translation: CASSLAGLAGGQNTGELFF.

This clone was counted only a few times. The V call is TRBV6-5, the J call TRBJ1-2, with 7 bases matching TRBD1. V was clipped by 6 bases and J by 2 bases; unmatched bases: 6. Germline V gives CDR1 MNHEY, CDR2 SVGAGI. CDR3 length: 14 residues. The CDR3 region has the DNA TGTGCCAGCAGCCCTACAGGGGCAAACTATGGCTACACCTTC. Its protein is CASSPTGANYGYTF.

The chain employs TRBV4-1 and TRBJ1-2, with 11 bases matching TRBD1. This CDR3 comprises 14 residues. After removal of 5 bases from V and 4 bases from J, the junction contained 3 bases not matched to a gene. Germline V lookup: CDR1 MGHRA, CDR2 YSYEKL. The CDR3 sequence is CASSGQGAGYGYTF. As DNA, the CDR3 is TGCGCCAGCAGCGGACAGGGGGCTGGCTATGGCTACACCTTC.

The CDR3 DNA follows: TGTGCCTCGAGTTACGGGACAGCCAGCGGGGGGGCACAAACCGGGGAGCTGTTTTTT. It codes for CASSYGTASGGAQTGELFF. The V call is TRBV10-3, the J call TRBJ2-2, with 10 bases lining up with TRBD2. Germline V lookup: CDR1 ENHRY, CDR2 SYGVKD. The CDR3 is made up of 19 amino acids. The ends lost 11 bases at V and 5 bases at J; junction bases unmatched: 23.

This chain uses TRBV28 with TRBJ1-5, with D possibly TRBD1 on 6 matching bases. CDR1 and CDR2 (germline): MDHEN, SYDVKM. This CDR3 region has 15 residues. The germline V and J ends were trimmed by 5 bases and 2 bases, with 13 bases remaining between them. The CDR3 bases are TGTGCCAGCAGTCAACAGGGAATTGGCAATCAGCCCCAGCATTTT. Its translation: CASSQQGIGNQPQHF.

The chain joins TRBV5-4 to TRBJ2-1, with D tentatively TRBD1 (6 bases). V was cut by 0 bases and J by 2 bases, with 9 bases left in between. There are 15 residues in the CDR3. The germline CDR1 and CDR2 sequences are SGHNT and YYREEE (reference sequence). CDR3 coding DNA: TGTGCCAGCAGCTTGGCTCCAGGGGCCTACAATGAGCAGTTCTTC. This translates into CASSLAPGAYNEQFF.

The genes are TRBV4-1 and TRBJ2-1; 11 nucleotides match TRBD2. The CDR3 has 20 residues. J was trimmed by 12 bases and V by 1 base; bases with no gene match: 23. The V gene's germline CDR1 is MGHRA and CDR2 YSYEKL. The chain's CDR3 is CASSQAIGASGGSDPTRQFF. In nucleotides, the CDR3 is TGCGCCAGCAGCCAAGCTATCGGGGCTAGCGGGGGGTCTGACCCGACGAGGCAGTTCTTC.

This chain connects TRBV11-2 to TRBJ2-1; 9 bases are a match to TRBD1. Per germline, CDR1 SGHAT and CDR2 FQNNGV. There are 15 residues in the CDR3. V shed 5 bases, J shed 7 bases, and the junction held 9 bases outside the gene matches. This CDR3 is CASSAGTGNRNEQFF. CDR3 sequence (DNA): TGTGCCAGCAGCGCCGGGACAGGGAACAGAAATGAGCAGTTCTTC.

As DNA, the CDR3 is TGCGCCAGCAAGACAGACAACCAAGAGACCCAGTACTTC. This codes for CASKTDNQETQYF. The V call is TRBV10-2, the J call TRBJ2-5; TRBD1 might be the D (5 bases). The V end lost 7 bases, the J end lost 0 bases, and 9 bases lay between the germline ends. Per germline, CDR1 WSHSY and CDR2 SAAADI. CDR3 size: 13 residues.

This clone was observed a few times. The rearrangement joins TRBV5-1 to TRBJ1-3; D call uncertain. This CDR3 has 16 amino acids. In germline, CDR1 is SGHRS, CDR2 YFSETQ. The V end lost 0 bases, the J end lost 0 bases, and 10 bases lay between the germline ends. CDR3: CASSLAGWVSGNTIYF. The CDR3 bases are TGCGCCAGCAGCTTGGCCGGGTGGGTCTCTGGAAACACCATATATTTT.

In the case of this clone: The conserved phenylalanine or tryptophan is not found at the CDR3 terminus, so this likely reflects a read error. The CDR3 coding sequence is TGTGCCAGCAGCCAAACAGGTTCCGAGCAGTACATC. This sequence encodes CASSQTGSEQYI. The genes are TRBV7-8 and TRBJ2-7, with a possible D match to TRBD1 (5 bases). This CDR3 has 12 amino acids. Germline assignment: CDR1 SGHVS and CDR2 FQNEAQ. V shed 5 bases and J shed 6 bases, with 11 bases lying between them.

The CDR3 DNA reads TGTGCCAGCAGCGTAGAAACTAGCGCTAAGGATGAGCAGTTCTTC. This translates into CASSVETSAKDEQFF. The rearrangement joins TRBV9 to TRBJ2-1; TRBD2 matches 7 bases. With 0 bases clipped from V and 8 bases from J, the junction kept 8 bases outside the gene matches. Germline CDR1 reads SGDLS; CDR2 reads YYNGEE. This CDR3 comprises 15 residues. Based on the CDR3 plus reference TRBV9 and TRBJ2-1, the full variable domain is DSGVTQTPKHLITATGQRVTLRCSPRSGDLSVYWYQQSLDQGLQFLIQYYNGEERAKGNILERFSAQQFPDLHSELNLSSLELGDSALYFCASSVETSAKDEQFFGPGTRLTVL.

The V call is TRBV4-1, the J call TRBJ2-7; the D gene is possibly TRBD1 (5 bases). CDR3 size: 14 residues. Germline loops: CDR1 MGHRA, CDR2 YSYEKL. V gave up 1 base and J gave up 9 bases, with 16 bases separating them. CDR3 residues: CASSQGGRVLGQYV. The CDR3 coding sequence is TGCGCCAGCAGCCAAGGGGGCAGGGTCTTGGGGCAGTACGTC.

The genes are TRBV13 and TRBJ2-1; 7 bases fit TRBD2. The CDR3 has 15 amino acids. V shed 1 base, J shed 5 bases, and the junction held 5 bases outside the gene matches. Germline assignment: CDR1 PRHDT and CDR2 FYEKMQ (reference sequence). The CDR3 DNA is TGTGCCAGCAGCTTAGAGTTGCTAGCGGACAATGAGCAGTTCTTC. This translates into CASSLELLADNEQFF.

The chain combines TRBV7-9 with TRBJ2-1, with D possibly being TRBD2 (6 bases). The V gene's germline CDR1 is SEHNR and CDR2 FQNEAQ (reference sequence). This CDR3 is built from 13 residues. The CDR3: CAFRRASEGEQFF. The CDR3 nucleotides read TGTGCATTTCGTAGGGCTAGCGAAGGTGAGCAGTTCTTC. Combining the CDR3 with reference TRBV7-9 and TRBJ2-1 gives the whole variable domain DTGVSQNPRHKITKRGQNVTFRCDPISEHNRLYWYRQTLGQGPEFLTYFQNEAQLEKSRLLSDRFSAERPKGSFSTLEIQRTEQGDSAMYLCAFRRASEGEQFFGPGTRLTVL.

The V and J genes are TRBV7-9 and TRBJ2-7; TRBD1 aligns across 9 bases. Germline V CDR1 and CDR2: SEHNR, FQNEAQ (reference sequence). V shed 5 bases, J shed 5 bases, and the junction held 10 bases outside the gene matches. This CDR3 is built from 15 residues. In DNA form, the CDR3 reads TGTGCCAGCAGCCCGCCGGGACAGGGTCGCGACGAGCAGTACTTC. It specifies CASSPPGQGRDEQYF.

Only one count was recorded for this clone. The chain joins TRBV28 to TRBJ2-7; 11 bases map to TRBD2. The CDR3 contains 14 residues. Germline V gene data show CDR1 as MDHEN and CDR2 as SYDVKM. Trimming removed 4 bases from V and 3 bases from J; junction bases left unmatched: 2. CDR3 in amino acids: CASSSLAGVYEQYF. CDR3 coding DNA: TGTGCCAGCAGTTCACTAGCGGGGGTCTACGAGCAGTACTTC. The whole variable domain, filled in from reference TRBV28 and TRBJ2-7, reads DVKVTQSSRYLVKRTGEKVFLECVQDMDHENMFWYRQDPGLGLRLIYFSYDVKMKEKGDIPEGYSVSREKKERFSLILESASTNQTSMYLCASSSLAGVYEQYFGPGTRLTVT.

The chain is built from TRBV14 and TRBJ2-5; weak D call: TRBD1 (6 bases). The germline gives CDR1 SGHDN, CDR2 FVKESK. The CDR3 is 15 amino acids. V gave up 0 bases and J gave up 4 bases, with 12 bases separating them. The CDR3 sequence is CASSQDLVGGETQYF. The CDR3 DNA sequence: TGTGCCAGCAGCCAAGATCTGGTAGGGGGAGAGACCCAGTACTTC.

This clone was detected only once. J is TRBJ2-3 and V is TRBV27, with TRBD2 as a possible D gene (7 bases). CDR1 and CDR2 from the germline V gene are MNHEY and SMNVEV (reference sequence). The CDR3 loop spans 18 amino acids. Trimming removed 1 base from V and 2 bases from J, with 19 bases in between. CDR3 sequence reads: CASSLYRGGSTITDTQYF. CDR3 nucleotides: TGTGCCAGCAGTTTATACCGCGGGGGCAGCACTATCACAGATACGCAGTATTTT.

This chain links TRBV5-1 with TRBJ2-1, with D tentatively TRBD2 (5 bases). Germline V CDR1 and CDR2: SGHRS, YFSETQ. V lost 1 base and J 8 bases, leaving 7 bases between the germline ends. The CDR3 covers 12 residues. The chain's CDR3 is CASSLLADEQFF. The CDR3 bases are TGCGCCAGCAGCTTGCTAGCTGATGAGCAGTTCTTC.

The chain employs TRBV11-2 and TRBJ2-5, with D possibly TRBD2 on 6 matching bases. Germline V gives CDR1 SGHAT, CDR2 FQNNGV. The CDR3 has 15 residues. The V end was cut by 3 bases, the J end by 5 bases, with 16 bases between. CDR3 coding DNA: TGTGCCAGCAGCTTCCTACGCGGGGAGGCGGAGACCCAGTACTTC. Translated, it gives CASSFLRGEAETQYF.

The chain has TRBV11-2 and TRBJ2-1; D not resolved. V gave up 5 bases and J gave up 0 bases, with 11 bases separating them. The germline V gene encodes CDR1 SGHAT and CDR2 FQNNGV. CDR3 length equals 15 residues. The CDR3 DNA reads TGTGCCAGCAGCCGGAGCTATAGCTCCTACAATGAGCAGTTCTTC. It is translated as CASSRSYSSYNEQFF.